The 5 T cell receptor beta chains reported below all come from one sample, sequenced in a study of cytomegalovirus exposure and HLA in healthy donors (TCRdb year 2017). Library generation was performed with the immunoSEQ multiplex PCR assay. A mixture of 60 forward primers for TCR Vbeta segments and 13 reverse primers for TCR Jbeta segments was used in the multiplex PCR. TCRdb stores this immuneACCESS table with in-frame sequences only. Part of the clones is absent; in the studies checked, under half of the shortfall reflects unresolved V genes, and no reason is known for the rest. The sample table records roughly 100,000 clones; 75% to 80% of these occur just once. 5% to 6.5% of the sample is taken by the ten largest. Sequenced material: PBMCs. These receptor sequences come from a man in his 60s in good health and CMV-seropositive.

This chain links TRBV14 with TRBJ2-3; D is perhaps TRBD2 (6 bases). V lost 4 bases, J lost 4 bases, and 18 bases lay in between. The CDR3 has 16 residues. The germline gives CDR1 SGHDN, CDR2 FVKESK. This CDR3 is CASSLRVTGDADTQYF. The DNA of the CDR3 is TGTGCCAGCAGCCTAAGGGTAACGGGGGACGCAGATACGCAGTATTTT.

This clone was recorded a few times. The chain has TRBV5-3 and TRBJ2-1; TRBD1 aligns across 11 bases. TRBV5-3 is treated as an ORF (open reading frame) with a function not yet certain. The CDR3 is 15 amino acids. V trimming: 4 bases; J trimming: 6 bases; junction bases outside the gene matches: 6. The CDR3 sequence is CARSPGGTGGNEQFF. In DNA, the CDR3 is TGTGCCAGAAGCCCTGGTGGGACAGGGGGCAATGAGCAGTTCTTC.

The chain combines TRBV5-1 with TRBJ1-1; a possible D gene is TRBD1 (6 bases). Trimming shortened V by 4 bases and J by 0 bases, and 16 bases separated the two germline ends. Germline values: CDR1 SGHRS, CDR2 YFSETQ. The CDR3 consists of 16 residues. CDR3 sequence: CASSQPPDSLNTEAFF. The CDR3 DNA reads as TGCGCCAGCAGCCAACCCCCGGACAGCCTGAACACTGAAGCTTTCTTT.

The chain is built from TRBV10-3 and TRBJ1-1; no reliable D call. Germline V CDR1 and CDR2: ENHRY, SYGVKD. CDR3 length equals 13 residues. V gave up 6 bases and J gave up 0 bases, with 8 bases separating them. DNA for the CDR3: TGTGCCATCAGGCAGGCGTTGAACACTGAAGCTTTCTTT. It encodes CAIRQALNTEAFF.

V and J are TRBV19 and TRBJ1-2; 7 bases map to TRBD1. The V gene end was trimmed by 1 base and the J gene end by 5 bases; junction bases not matched to a gene: 4. The CDR3 loop spans 14 amino acids. Germline V gene sequence: CDR1 LNHDA, CDR2 SQIVND (reference sequence). The CDR3 here is CASSIGQGPYGYTF. DNA for the CDR3: TGTGCCAGTAGTATAGGACAGGGCCCTTATGGCTACACCTTC.